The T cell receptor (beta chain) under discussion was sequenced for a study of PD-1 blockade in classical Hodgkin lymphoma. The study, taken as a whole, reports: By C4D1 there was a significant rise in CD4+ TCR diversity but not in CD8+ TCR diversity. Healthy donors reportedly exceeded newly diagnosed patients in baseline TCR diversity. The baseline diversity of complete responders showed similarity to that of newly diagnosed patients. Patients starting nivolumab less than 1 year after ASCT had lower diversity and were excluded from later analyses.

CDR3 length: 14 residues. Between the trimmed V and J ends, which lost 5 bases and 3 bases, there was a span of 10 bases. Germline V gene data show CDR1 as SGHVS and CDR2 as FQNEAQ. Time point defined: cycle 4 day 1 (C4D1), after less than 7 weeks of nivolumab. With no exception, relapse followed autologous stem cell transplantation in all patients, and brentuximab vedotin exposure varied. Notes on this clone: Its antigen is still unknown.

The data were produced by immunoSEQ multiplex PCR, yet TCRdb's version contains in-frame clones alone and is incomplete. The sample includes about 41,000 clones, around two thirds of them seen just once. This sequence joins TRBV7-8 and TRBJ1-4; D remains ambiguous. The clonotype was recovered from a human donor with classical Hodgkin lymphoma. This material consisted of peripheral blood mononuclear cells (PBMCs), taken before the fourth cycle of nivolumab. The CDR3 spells CASSPYRSNEKLFF. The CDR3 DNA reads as TGTGCCAGCAGCCCGTATCGTTCTAATGAAAAACTGTTTTTT.